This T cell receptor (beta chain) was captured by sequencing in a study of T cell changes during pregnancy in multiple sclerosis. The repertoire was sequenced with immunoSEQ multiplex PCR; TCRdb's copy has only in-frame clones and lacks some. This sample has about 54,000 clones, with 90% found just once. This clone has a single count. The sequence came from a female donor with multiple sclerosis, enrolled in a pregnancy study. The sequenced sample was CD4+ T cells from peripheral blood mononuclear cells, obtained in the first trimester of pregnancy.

Here the CDR3 reads CASSSRFDGTEAFF. The CDR3 coding sequence is TGTGCCAGCAGCTCCCGGTTCGATGGCACTGAAGCTTTCTTT. The chain is built from TRBV7-2 and TRBJ1-1; no firm D call. Germline CDR1 and CDR2: SGHTA and FQGNSA. This CDR3 region has 14 residues. Trimming cost V 4 bases and J 4 bases, with 13 bases left between them.